This T cell receptor beta chain was found in a study of control samples from healthy donors and cancer patients. This CDR3 is built from 14 residues. V dropped 2 bases and J dropped 8 bases, with 15 bases sitting between them. Germline CDR1 is MNHEY and CDR2 is SVGAGI. The assay was immunoSEQ multiplex PCR, and TCRdb's table has in-frame clones only and misses some. This table has about 130,000 clones, nearly 90% appearing once. This sequence was found in a man aged 45 to 65 with head and neck cancer. Source material: PBMCs. The rearrangement links TRBV6-5 to TRBJ1-2; no firm D call. CDR3 coding DNA: TGTGCCAGCAGTTACCACAGTTCCTACGGGGGCTACACCTTC. It translates to CASSYHSSYGGYTF.